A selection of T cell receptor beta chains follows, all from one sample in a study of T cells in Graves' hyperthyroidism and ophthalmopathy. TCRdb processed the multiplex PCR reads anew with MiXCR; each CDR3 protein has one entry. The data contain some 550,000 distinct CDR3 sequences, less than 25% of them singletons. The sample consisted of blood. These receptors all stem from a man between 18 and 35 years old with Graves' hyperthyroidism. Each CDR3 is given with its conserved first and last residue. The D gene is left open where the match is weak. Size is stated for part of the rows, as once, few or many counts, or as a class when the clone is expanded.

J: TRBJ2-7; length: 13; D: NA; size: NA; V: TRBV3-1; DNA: TGTGCCAGCAGCCAAGGCACTTCTCACGAGCAGTACTTC; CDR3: CASSQGTSHEQYF
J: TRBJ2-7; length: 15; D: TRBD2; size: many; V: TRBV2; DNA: TGTGCCAGCAGATACGGACTAGCGGGATTCTACGAGCAGTACTTC; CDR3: CASRYGLAGFYEQYF
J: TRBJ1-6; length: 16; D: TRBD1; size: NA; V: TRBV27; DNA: TGTGCCAGCGGTTCTCTCGCGACAGGGGGCAATTCACCCCTCCACTTT; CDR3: CASGSLATGGNSPLHF
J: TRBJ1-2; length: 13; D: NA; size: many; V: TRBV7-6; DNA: TGTGCCAGCAGCTTAGGGCTGGACTATGGCTACACCTTC; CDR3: CASSLGLDYGYTF
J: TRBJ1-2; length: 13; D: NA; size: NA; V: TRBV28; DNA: TGTGCCAGCAACCAGTTAAGGGACTATGGCTACACCTTC; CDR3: CASNQLRDYGYTF
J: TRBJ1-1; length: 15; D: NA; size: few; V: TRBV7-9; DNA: TGTGCCAGCAGCGCCCCAGGGAATAGGAACACTGAAGCTTTCTTT; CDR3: CASSAPGNRNTEAFF
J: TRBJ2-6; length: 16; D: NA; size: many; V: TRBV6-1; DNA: TGTGCCAGCAGTGAATTTGGGGGGTCTGGGGCCAACGTCCTGACTTTC; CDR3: CASSEFGGSGANVLTF
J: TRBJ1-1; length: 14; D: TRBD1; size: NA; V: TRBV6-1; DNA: TGTGCCAGCACCGGGACAGCGGAAAACACTGAAGCTTTCTTT; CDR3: CASTGTAENTEAFF
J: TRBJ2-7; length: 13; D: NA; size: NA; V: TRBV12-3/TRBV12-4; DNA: TGTGCCAGCACCTTGGGCGGGTCCTCGGAGCAGTACTTC; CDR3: CASTLGGSSEQYF
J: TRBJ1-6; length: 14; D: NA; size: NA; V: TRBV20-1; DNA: TGCAGTGCGAGGAGAGGGGCTCTAAATTCACCCCTCCACTTT; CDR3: CSARRGALNSPLHF
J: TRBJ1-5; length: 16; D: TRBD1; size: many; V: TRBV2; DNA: TGTGCCAGCAGTGGATCCGGGACAGGCGACAATCAGCCCCAGCATTTT; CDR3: CASSGSGTGDNQPQHF
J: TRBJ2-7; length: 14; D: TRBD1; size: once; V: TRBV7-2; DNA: TGTGCCAGCAGCTCCCCACAGGGGGCCTACGAGCAGTACTTC; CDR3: CASSSPQGAYEQYF
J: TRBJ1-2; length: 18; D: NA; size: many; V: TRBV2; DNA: TGTGCCAGCAGTGAAAGGAGGGGTCAAGGAAAGCTTGACTATGGCTACACCTTC; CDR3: CASSERRGQGKLDYGYTF
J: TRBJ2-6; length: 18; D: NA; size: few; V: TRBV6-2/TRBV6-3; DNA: TGTGCCAGCAGTTACATCTCGGGGGTGAGCTCTGGGGCCAACGTCCTGACTTTC; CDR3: CASSYISGVSSGANVLTF
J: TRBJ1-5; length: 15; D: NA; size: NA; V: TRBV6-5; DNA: TGTGCCAGCAGTTACTCGGGGGGAGCTTCGGAGCCCCAGCATTTT; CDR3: CASSYSGGASEPQHF
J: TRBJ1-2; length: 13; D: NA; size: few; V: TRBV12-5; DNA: TGTGCTAGTGGCGGAGGAAGGAACTATGGCTACACCTTC; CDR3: CASGGGRNYGYTF
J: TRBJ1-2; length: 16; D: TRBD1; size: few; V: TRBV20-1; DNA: TGCAGTGCTAGTGGGCCACCCGGACAGGGGAACTATGGCTTCACCTTC; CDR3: CSASGPPGQGNYGFTF
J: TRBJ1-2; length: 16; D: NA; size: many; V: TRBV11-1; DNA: TGTGCCAGCAGCTTAGCAGGGGCGACGGCGAACTATGGCTACACCTTC; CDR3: CASSLAGATANYGYTF
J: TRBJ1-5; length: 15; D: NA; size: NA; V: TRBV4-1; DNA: TGCGCCAGCAGCCAGGGGACCGTGAGCAATCAGCCCCAGCATTTT; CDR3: CASSQGTVSNQPQHF
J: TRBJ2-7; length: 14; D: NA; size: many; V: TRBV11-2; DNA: TGTGCCAGCGCCCGCATAGACGCCGCCTACGAGCAGTACTTC; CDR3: CASARIDAAYEQYF
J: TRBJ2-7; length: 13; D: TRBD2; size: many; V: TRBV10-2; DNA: TGCGCCAGCACCTCCGGGACTAAATACGAGCAGTACTTC; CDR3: CASTSGTKYEQYF
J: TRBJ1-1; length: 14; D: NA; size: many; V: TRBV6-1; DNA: TGTGCCAGCAGTGAAGTACGCGGAACTTCTGAAGCTTTCTTT; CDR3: CASSEVRGTSEAFF
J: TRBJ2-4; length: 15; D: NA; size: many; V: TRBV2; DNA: TGTGCCAGCAGTGGGCGGAGGAAAGGGGAAAACATTCAGTACTTC; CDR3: CASSGRRKGENIQYF
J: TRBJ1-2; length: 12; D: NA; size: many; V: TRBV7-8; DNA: TGTGCCAGCAGCCAAGGGGAGGAAGGCTACACCTTC; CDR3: CASSQGEEGYTF
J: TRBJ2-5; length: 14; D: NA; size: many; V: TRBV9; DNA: TGTGCCAGCAGCCCAAGACGGGCAAGGGAGACCCAGTACTTC; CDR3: CASSPRRARETQYF